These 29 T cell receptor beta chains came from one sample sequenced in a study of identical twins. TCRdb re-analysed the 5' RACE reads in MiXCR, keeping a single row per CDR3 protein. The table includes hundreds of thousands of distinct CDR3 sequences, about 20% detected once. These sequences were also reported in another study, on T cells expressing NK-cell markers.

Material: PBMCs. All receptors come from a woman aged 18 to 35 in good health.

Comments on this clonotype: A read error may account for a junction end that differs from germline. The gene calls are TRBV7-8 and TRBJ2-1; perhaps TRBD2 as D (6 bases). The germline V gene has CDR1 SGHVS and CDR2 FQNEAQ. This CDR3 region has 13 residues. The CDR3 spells CASSLILSGVGIF. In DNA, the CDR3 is TGTGCCAGCAGCTTAATATTGTCGGGGGTTGGGATCTTC.

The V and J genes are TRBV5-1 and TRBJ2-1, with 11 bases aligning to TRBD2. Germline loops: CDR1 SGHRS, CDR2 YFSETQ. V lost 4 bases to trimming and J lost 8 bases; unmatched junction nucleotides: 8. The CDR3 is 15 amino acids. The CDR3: CASSRPGLAADEQFF. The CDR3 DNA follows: TGCGCCAGCAGCCGCCCGGGACTAGCGGCGGATGAGCAGTTCTTC.

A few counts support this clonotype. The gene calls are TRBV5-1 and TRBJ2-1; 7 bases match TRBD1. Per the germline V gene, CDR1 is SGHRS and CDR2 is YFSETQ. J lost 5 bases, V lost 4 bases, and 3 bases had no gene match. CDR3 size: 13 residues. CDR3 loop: CASSRDRNNEQFF. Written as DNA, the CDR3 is TGCGCCAGCAGCCGGGACAGAAACAATGAGCAGTTCTTC.

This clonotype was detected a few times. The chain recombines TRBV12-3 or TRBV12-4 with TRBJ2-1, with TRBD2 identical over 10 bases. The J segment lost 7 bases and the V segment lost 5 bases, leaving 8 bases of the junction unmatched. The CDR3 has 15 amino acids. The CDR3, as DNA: TGTGCCAGCAGTGGCCTAGCGGGAGTGAGAAATGAGCAGTTCTTC. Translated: CASSGLAGVRNEQFF.

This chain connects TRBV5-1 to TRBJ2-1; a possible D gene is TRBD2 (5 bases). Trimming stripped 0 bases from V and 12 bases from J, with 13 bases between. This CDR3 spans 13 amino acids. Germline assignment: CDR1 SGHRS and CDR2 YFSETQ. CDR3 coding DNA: TGCGCCAGCAGCTTGGAACTAGTTGAGGGGCAGTTCTTC. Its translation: CASSLELVEGQFF.

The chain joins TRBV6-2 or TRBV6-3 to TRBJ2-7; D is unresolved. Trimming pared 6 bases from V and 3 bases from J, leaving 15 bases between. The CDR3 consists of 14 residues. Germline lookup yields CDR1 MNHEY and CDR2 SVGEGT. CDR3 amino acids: CASSPVRGNYEQYF. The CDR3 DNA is TGTGCCAGCAGCCCGGTACGTGGGAACTACGAGCAGTACTTC.

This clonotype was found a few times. The CDR3 here is CASTLQAGNTGELFF. The DNA of the CDR3 is TGTGCCAGCACCCTCCAGGCCGGGAACACCGGGGAGCTGTTTTTT. The chain recombines TRBV12-3 or TRBV12-4 with TRBJ2-2; D ambiguous. The CDR3 sequence is 15 residues long. The germline V and J ends were trimmed by 7 bases and 1 base, with 13 bases remaining between them.

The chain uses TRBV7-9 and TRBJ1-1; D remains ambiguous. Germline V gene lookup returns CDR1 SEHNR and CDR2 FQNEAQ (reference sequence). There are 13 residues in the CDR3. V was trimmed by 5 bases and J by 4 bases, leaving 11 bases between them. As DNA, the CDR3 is TGTGCCAGCAGCCTGGACGGAGTCACTGAAGCTTTCTTT. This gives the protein CASSLDGVTEAFF.

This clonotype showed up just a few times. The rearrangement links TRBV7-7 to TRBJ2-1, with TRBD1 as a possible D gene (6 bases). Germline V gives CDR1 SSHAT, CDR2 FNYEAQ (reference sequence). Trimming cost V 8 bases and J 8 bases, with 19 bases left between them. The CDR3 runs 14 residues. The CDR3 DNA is TGTGCCAGCTCAGACAGGACTGGTATGGATGAGCAGTTCTTC. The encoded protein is CASSDRTGMDEQFF. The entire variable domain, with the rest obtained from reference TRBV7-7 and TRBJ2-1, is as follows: GAGVSQSPRYKVTKRGQDVTLRCDPISSHATLYWYQQALGQGPEFLTYFNYEAQPDKSGLPSDRFSAERPEGSISTLTIQRTEQRDSAMYRCASSDRTGMDEQFFGPGTRLTVL.

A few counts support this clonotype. This chain's CDR3 is CASSLSIGTSGYEQYF. As DNA, the CDR3 is TGTGCCAGCAGCTTATCAATCGGGACTAGCGGGTACGAGCAGTACTTC. The rearrangement links TRBV7-2 to TRBJ2-7, with TRBD2 matching 12 bases. Germline V lookup: CDR1 SGHTA, CDR2 FQGNSA. CDR3 length: 16 residues. The V and J ends lost 2 bases and 4 bases, in that order; junction bases with no gene match: 6.

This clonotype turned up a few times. CDR3 in DNA: TGTGCTAGTGGTTTCACCCCTCTAGCGGGGAATAAACGTAGCACAGATACGCAGTATTTT. As protein: CASGFTPLAGNKRSTDTQYF. J is TRBJ2-3 and V is TRBV12-5, with 9 bases lining up with TRBD2. Trimming cost V 3 bases and J 0 bases; bases outside gene matches: 16. Germline V CDR1 and CDR2: LGHNT, FRNRAP. The CDR3 covers 20 residues.

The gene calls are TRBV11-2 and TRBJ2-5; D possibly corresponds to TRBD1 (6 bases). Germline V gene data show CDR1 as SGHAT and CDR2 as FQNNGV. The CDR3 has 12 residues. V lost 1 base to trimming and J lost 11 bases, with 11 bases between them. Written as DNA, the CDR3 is TGTGCCAGCAGCTTAGGCGACAGGCCACAGTACTTC. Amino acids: CASSLGDRPQYF.

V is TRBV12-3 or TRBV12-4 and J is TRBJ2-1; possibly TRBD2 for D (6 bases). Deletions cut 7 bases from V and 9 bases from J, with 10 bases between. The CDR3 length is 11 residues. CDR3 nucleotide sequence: TGTGCCAGCACGGGCGGGGTTGAGCAGTTCTTC. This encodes CASTGGVEQFF.

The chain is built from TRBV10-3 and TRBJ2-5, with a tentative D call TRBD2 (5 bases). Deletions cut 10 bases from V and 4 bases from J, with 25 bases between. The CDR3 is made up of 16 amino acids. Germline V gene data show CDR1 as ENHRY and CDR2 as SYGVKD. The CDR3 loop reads CATLSRALGQRETQYF. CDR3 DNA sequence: TGTGCCACCCTCTCGAGGGCCCTCGGCCAGAGAGAGACCCAGTACTTC.

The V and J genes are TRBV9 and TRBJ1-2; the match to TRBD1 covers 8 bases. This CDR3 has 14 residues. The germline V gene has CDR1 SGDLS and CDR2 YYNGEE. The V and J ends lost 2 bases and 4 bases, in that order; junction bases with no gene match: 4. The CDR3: CASSVRDRTYGYTF. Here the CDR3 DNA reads TGTGCCAGCAGCGTCCGGGACAGGACCTATGGCTACACCTTC.

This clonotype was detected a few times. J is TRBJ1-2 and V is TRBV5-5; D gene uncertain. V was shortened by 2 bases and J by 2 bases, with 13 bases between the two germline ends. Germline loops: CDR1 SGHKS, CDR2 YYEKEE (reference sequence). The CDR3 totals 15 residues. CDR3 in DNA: TGTGCCAGCAGCTTCGGGCTCGCCGAGAACTATGGCTACACCTTC. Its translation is CASSFGLAENYGYTF.

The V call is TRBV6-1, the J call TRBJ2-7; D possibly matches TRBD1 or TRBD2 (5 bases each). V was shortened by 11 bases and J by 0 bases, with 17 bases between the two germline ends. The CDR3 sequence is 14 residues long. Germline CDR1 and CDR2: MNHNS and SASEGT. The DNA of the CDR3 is TGTGCCTCCCTCCGGGACGGAACCTCCTACGAGCAGTACTTC. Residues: CASLRDGTSYEQYF.

The CDR3 sequence is CASSATRQGSNQPQHF. CDR3 nucleotide sequence: TGTGCCAGCAGCGCAACTCGACAGGGTAGCAATCAGCCCCAGCATTTT. The chain couples TRBV12-3 or TRBV12-4 to TRBJ1-5; 7 bases match TRBD1. This CDR3 spans 16 amino acids. The V gene end was trimmed by 6 bases and the J gene end by 0 bases; junction bases not matched to a gene: 8.

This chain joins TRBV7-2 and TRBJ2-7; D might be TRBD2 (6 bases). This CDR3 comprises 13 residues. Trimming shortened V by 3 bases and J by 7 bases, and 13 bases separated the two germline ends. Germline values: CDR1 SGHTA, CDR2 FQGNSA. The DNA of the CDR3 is TGTGCCAGCAGCTTGGGACTTCGGGGAGAGCAGTACTTC. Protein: CASSLGLRGEQYF.

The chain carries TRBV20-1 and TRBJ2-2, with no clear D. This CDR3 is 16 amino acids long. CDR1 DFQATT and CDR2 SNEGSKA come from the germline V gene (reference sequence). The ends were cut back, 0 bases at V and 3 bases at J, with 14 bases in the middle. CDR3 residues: CSARDRVGKDTGELFF. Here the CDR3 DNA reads TGCAGTGCTAGAGATAGGGTAGGGAAGGACACCGGGGAGCTGTTTTTT.

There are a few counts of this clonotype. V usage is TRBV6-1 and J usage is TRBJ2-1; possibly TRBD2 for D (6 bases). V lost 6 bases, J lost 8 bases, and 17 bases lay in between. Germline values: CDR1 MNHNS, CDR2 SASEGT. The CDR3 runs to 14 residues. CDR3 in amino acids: CASRSGSYDDEQFF. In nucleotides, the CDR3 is TGTGCCAGCAGATCCGGGAGTTACGACGATGAGCAGTTCTTC.

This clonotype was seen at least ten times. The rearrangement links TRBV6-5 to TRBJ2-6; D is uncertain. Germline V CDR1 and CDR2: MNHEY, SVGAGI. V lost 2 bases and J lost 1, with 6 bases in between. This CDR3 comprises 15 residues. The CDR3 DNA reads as TGTGCCAGCAGTTACGAAGAATCTGGGGCCAACGTCCTGACTTTC. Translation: CASSYEESGANVLTF.

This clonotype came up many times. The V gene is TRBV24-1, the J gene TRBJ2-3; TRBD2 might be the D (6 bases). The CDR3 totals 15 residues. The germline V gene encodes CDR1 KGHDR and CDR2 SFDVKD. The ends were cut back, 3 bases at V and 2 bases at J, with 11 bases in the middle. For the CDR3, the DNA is TGTGCCACCAGTGATGAGGCTAGCGACACAGATACGCAGTATTTT. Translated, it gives CATSDEASDTDTQYF.

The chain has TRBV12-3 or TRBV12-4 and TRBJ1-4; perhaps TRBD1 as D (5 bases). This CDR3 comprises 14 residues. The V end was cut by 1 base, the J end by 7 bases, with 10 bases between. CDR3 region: CASSLDGAREKLFF. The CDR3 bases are TGTGCCAGCAGTTTAGATGGGGCGCGTGAAAAACTGTTTTTT.

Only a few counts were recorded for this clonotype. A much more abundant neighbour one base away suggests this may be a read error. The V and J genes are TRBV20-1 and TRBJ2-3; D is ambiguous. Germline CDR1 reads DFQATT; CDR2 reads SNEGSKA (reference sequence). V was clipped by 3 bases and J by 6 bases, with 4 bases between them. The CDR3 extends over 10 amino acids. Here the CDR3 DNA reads TGCAGTGCTAGTGGGGATACGCAGTATTTT. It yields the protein CSASGDTQYF.

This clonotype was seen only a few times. In nucleotides, the CDR3 is TGTGCCAGCAGCTTCAACCCTGGCACTGAAGCTTTCTTT. Translation: CASSFNPGTEAFF. The gene calls are TRBV7-2 and TRBJ1-1; D unclear. V gave up 3 bases and J gave up 4 bases, with 9 bases separating them. The V gene's germline CDR1 is SGHTA and CDR2 FQGNSA. The CDR3 runs 13 residues.

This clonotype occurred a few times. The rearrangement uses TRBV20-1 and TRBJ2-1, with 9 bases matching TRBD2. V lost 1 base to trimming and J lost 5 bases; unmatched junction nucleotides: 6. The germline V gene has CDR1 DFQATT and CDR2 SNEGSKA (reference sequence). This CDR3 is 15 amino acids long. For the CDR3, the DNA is TGCAGTGCTAGAGGGGAGCGGGGGGAAAACAATGAGCAGTTCTTC. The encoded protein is CSARGERGENNEQFF.

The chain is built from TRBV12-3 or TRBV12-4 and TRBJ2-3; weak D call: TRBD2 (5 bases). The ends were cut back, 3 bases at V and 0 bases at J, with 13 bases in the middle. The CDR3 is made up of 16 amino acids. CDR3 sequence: CASSFSPRTSTDTQYF. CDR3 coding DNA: TGTGCCAGCAGTTTCTCCCCACGGACTAGCACAGATACGCAGTATTTT.

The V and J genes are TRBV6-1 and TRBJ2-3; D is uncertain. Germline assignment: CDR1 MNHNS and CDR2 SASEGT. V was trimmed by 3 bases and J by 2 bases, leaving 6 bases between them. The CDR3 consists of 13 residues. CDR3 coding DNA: TGTGCCAGCAGTGAGCTATACACAGATACGCAGTATTTT. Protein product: CASSELYTDTQYF.